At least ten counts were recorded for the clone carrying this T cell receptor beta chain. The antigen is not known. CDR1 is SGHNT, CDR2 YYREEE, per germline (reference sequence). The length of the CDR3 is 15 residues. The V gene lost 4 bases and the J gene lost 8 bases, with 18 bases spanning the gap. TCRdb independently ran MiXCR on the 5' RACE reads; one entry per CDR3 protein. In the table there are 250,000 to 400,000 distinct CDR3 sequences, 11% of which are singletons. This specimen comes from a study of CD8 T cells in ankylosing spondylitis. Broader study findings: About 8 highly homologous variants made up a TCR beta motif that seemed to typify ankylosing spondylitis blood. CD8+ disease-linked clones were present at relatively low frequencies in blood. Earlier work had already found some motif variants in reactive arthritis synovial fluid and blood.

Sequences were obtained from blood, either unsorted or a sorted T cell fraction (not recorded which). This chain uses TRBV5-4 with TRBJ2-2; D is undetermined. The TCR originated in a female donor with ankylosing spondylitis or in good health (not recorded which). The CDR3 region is CASSPWSSLEGELFF. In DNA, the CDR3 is TGTGCCAGCAGCCCCTGGTCCTCCCTAGAGGGGGAGCTGTTTTTT.